Sequencing of this T cell receptor (beta chain) was carried out in a study of blood T cell repertoires in COVID-19. Libraries were prepared by immunoSEQ multiplex PCR; TCRdb keeps only in-frame clonotypes and omits some of them. This table holds fewer than 85,000 clones, about 87% found once. Looked up from germline, CDR1 is SGHRS and CDR2 is YFSETQ. This CDR3 has 16 residues. J gave up 5 bases and V 3 bases, and 12 bases lay outside the gene matches. The source of this sequence is a human donor in a cohort sampled during active COVID-19. Source material: peripheral blood. The rearrangement uses TRBV5-1 and TRBJ2-5, with 8 bases fitting TRBD2. CDR3 sequence (DNA): TGCGCCAGCAGCTCCGGCGGGGCGGTAGCGGGGGAGACCCAGTACTTC. Translation: CASSSGGAVAGETQYF. The complete variable domain, with remaining parts taken from reference TRBV5-1 and TRBJ2-5, reads KAGVTQTPRYLIKTRGQQVTLSCSPISGHRSVSWYQQTPGQGLQFLFEYFSETQRNKGNFPGRFSGRQFSNSRSEMNVSTLELGDSALYLCASSSGGAVAGETQYFGPGTRLLVL.